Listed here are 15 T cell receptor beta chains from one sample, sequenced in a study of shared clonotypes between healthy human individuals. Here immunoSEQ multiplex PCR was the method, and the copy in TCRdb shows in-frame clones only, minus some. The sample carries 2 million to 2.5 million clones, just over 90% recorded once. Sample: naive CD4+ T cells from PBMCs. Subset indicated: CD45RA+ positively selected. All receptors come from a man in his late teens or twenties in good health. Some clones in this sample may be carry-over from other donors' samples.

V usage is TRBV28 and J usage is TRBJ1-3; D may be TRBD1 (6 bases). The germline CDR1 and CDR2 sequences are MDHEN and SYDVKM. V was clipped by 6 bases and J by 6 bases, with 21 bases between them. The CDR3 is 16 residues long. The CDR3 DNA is TGTGCCAGCAGAACAACCGGAGAGGGGGGAAAAAACACCATATATTTT. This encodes CASRTTGEGGKNTIYF.

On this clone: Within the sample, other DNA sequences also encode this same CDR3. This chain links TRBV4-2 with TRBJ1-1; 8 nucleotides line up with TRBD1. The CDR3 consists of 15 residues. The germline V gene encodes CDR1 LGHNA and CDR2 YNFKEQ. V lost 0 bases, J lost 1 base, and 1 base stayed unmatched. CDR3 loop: CASSQDDRGNTEAFF. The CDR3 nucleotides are TGTGCCAGCAGCCAAGACGACAGGGGGAACACTGAAGCTTTCTTT.

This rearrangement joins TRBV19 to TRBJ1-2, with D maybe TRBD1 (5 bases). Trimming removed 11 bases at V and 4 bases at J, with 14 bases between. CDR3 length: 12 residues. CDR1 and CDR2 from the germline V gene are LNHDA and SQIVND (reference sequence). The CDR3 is CARGGALYGYTF. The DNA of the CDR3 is TGTGCCCGGGGAGGGGCCCTCTATGGCTACACCTTC. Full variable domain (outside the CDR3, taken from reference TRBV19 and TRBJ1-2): DGGITQSPKYLFRKEGQNVTLSCEQNLNHDAMYWYRQDPGQGLRLIYYSQIVNDFQKGDIAEGYSVSREKKESFPLTVTSAQKNPTAFYLCARGGALYGYTFGSGTRLTVV.

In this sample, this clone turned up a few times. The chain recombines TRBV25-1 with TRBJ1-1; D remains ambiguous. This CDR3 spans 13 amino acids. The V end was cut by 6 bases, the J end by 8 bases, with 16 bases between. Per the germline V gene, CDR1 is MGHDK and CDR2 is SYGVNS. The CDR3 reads CASSADNRGEAFF. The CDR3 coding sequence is TGTGCCAGCAGCGCGGATAACAGAGGGGAAGCTTTCTTT.

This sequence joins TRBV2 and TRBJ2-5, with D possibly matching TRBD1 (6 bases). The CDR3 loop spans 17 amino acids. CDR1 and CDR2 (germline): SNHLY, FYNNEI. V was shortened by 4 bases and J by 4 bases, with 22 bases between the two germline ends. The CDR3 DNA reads TGTGCCAGCAGTGGGGGGTCTGGCAGGGGATGGGGAGAGACCCAGTACTTC. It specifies CASSGGSGRGWGETQYF.

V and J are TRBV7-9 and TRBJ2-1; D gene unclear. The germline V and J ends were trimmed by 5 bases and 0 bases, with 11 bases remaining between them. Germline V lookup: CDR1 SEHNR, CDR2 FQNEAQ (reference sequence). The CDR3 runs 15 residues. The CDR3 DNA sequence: TGTGCCAGCAGCGCTCGTACATACTCCTACAATGAGCAGTTCTTC. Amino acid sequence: CASSARTYSYNEQFF.

CDR3 in amino acids: CASSSRDRALYEQYF. For the CDR3, the DNA is TGTGCCAGCAGCTCCCGGGACAGGGCCCTCTACGAGCAGTACTTC. The V gene is TRBV5-4, the J gene TRBJ2-7, with 9 nucleotides matching TRBD1. V dropped 3 bases and J dropped 3; count of bases not matched to a gene: 7. Germline CDR1 is SGHNT and CDR2 is YYREEE (reference sequence). CDR3 length: 15 residues.

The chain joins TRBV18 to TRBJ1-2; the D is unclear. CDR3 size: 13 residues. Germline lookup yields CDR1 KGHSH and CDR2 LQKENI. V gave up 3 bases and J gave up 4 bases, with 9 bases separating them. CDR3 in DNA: TGTGCCAGCTCACCCGACGAGTTCTATGGCTACACCTTC. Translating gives CASSPDEFYGYTF.

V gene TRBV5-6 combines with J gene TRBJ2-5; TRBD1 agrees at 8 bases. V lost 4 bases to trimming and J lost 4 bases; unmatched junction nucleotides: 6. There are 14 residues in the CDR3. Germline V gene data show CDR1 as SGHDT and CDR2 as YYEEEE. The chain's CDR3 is CASSIAQGVETQYF. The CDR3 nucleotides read TGTGCCAGCAGCATAGCACAGGGGGTAGAGACCCAGTACTTC.

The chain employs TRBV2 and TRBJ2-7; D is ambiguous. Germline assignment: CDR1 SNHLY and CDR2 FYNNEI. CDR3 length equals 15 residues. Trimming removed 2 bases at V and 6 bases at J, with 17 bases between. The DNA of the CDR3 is TGTGCCAGCAGTGAACTGTCAGCGTATAACGGCGAGCAGTACTTC. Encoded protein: CASSELSAYNGEQYF.

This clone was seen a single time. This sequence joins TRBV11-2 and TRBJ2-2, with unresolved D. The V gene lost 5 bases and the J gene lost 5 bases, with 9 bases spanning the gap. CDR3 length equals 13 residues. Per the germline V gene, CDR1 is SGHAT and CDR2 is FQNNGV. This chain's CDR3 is CASSAWKTGELFF. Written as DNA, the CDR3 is TGTGCCAGCAGCGCTTGGAAAACCGGGGAGCTGTTTTTT. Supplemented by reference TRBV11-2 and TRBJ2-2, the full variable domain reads EAGVAQSPRYKIIEKRQSVAFWCNPISGHATLYWYQQILGQGPKLLIQFQNNGVVDDSQLPKDRFSAERLKGVDSTLKIQPAKLEDSAVYLCASSAWKTGELFFGEGSRLTVL.

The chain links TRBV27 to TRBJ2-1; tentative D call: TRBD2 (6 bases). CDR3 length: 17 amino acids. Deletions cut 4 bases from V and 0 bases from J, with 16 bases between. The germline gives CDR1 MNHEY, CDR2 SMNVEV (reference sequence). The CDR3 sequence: CASSSPSGFSSYNEQFF. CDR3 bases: TGTGCCAGCAGTTCCCCAAGCGGGTTTTCCTCCTACAATGAGCAGTTCTTC.

CDR3 sequence reads: CASSLDSISSGNTIYF. DNA for the CDR3: TGTGCCAGCAGCTTAGATTCCATCAGCTCTGGAAACACCATATATTTT. The rearrangement uses TRBV11-2 and TRBJ1-3; D not resolved. Germline-derived CDR1 and CDR2 are SGHAT and FQNNGV. The CDR3 consists of 16 residues. V shed 0 bases and J shed 0 bases, with 9 bases lying between them.

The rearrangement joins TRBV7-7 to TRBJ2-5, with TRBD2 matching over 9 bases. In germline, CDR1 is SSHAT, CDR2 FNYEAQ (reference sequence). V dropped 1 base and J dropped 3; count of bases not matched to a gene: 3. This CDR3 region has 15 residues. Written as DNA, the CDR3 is TGTGCCAGCAGCTTAGGCTCTAGCGGGAAAGAGACCCAGTACTTC. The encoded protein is CASSLGSSGKETQYF. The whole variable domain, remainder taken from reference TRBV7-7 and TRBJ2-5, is GAGVSQSPRYKVTKRGQDVTLRCDPISSHATLYWYQQALGQGPEFLTYFNYEAQPDKSGLPSDRFSAERPEGSISTLTIQRTEQRDSAMYRCASSLGSSGKETQYFGPGTRLLVL.

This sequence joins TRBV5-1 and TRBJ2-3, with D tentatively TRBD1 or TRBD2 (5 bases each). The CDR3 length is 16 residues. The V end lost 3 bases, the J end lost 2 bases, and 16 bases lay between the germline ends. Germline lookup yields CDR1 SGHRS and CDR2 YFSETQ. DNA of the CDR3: TGCGCCAGCAGCTGGGGGACCCTCCCAGACACAGATACGCAGTATTTT. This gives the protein CASSWGTLPDTDTQYF. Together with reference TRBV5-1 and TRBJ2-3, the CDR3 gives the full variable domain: KAGVTQTPRYLIKTRGQQVTLSCSPISGHRSVSWYQQTPGQGLQFLFEYFSETQRNKGNFPGRFSGRQFSNSRSEMNVSTLELGDSALYLCASSWGTLPDTDTQYFGPGTRLTVL.